This T cell receptor beta chain appears in the sequencing data of a study of CD8 T cells in Susac syndrome. RNA in amounts of roughly 0.5 to 1 ug was reverse transcribed with random hexamers. TCRdb re-analysed the immunoSEQ multiplex PCR reads in MiXCR, keeping a single row per CDR3 protein. The data hold about 290,000 distinct CDR3 sequences, with approximately 91% observed a single time. Per germline, CDR1 DFQATT and CDR2 SNEGSKA (reference sequence). The CDR3 extends over 16 amino acids. Germline trimming cut 5 bases from V and 2 bases from J; bases unmatched to any gene: 4. V gene TRBV20-1 combines with J gene TRBJ1-6; 12 bases are shared with TRBD1. Sequencing was carried out using CD8+ T cells from PBMCs. The receptor's source is a human donor with multiple sclerosis. CDR3 residues: CSAGGQGAPYNSPLHF. The CDR3, as DNA: TGCAGTGCTGGGGGACAGGGGGCGCCCTATAATTCACCCCTCCACTTT.